The rows below give T cell receptor beta chains drawn from one sample of a study of CD8 T cells in Susac syndrome. TCRdb ran MiXCR on the immunoSEQ multiplex PCR reads and lists one entry per CDR3 protein. The table has about 300,000 distinct CDR3 sequences, 80% to 90% seen once; the top ten hold 0.11%. Sequenced input: CD8+ T cells from PBMCs. These receptors came from a human donor with multiple sclerosis. Each CDR3 is given with its conserved first and last residue. D genes are given only for firm matches. For some rows the clone size is stated as once, few or many, or as a class when expanded; others skip it.

j_call | v_call | d_call | clone_size | cdr3_nt | cdr3_aa
TRBJ2-2 | TRBV6-5 | NA | NA | TGTGCCAGCAGTTACACTCCGAACACCGGGGAGCTGTTTTTT | CASSYTPNTGELFF
TRBJ2-7 | TRBV7-9 | NA | once | TGTGCCAGCAGCCCTACTATAGGCTCCCGGAGGGACGAGCAGTACTTC | CASSPTIGSRRDEQYF
TRBJ2-7 | TRBV6-1 | TRBD2 | few | TGTGCCAGCAGTTGGGGGGGAGACTACGAGCAGTACTTC | CASSWGGDYEQYF
TRBJ1-5 | TRBV12-3/TRBV12-4 | NA | NA | TGTGCCAGCAGCTCCACGGGGACTTACAATCAGCCCCAGCATTTT | CASSSTGTYNQPQHF
TRBJ2-3 | TRBV21-1 | NA | NA | TGTGCCAGCAGCAAAGTGGAGGTAGCGGGAGAAGATACGCAGTATTTT | CASSKVEVAGEDTQYF
TRBJ1-1 | TRBV12-3/TRBV12-4 | NA | NA | TGTGCCAGCAGTCGACGGACCATGAACACTGAAGCTTTCTTT | CASSRRTMNTEAFF
TRBJ2-3 | TRBV9 | NA | NA | TGTGCCAGCAGCGCCCAGCTACGCACAGATACGCAGTATTTT | CASSAQLRTDTQYF
TRBJ1-2 | TRBV27 | NA | NA | TGTGCCAGCAGCCCGCTTTGGCGGAGGGACTATGGCTACACCTTC | CASSPLWRRDYGYTF
TRBJ2-4 | TRBV7-8 | NA | once | TGTGCCAGCAGCCCCGGGGGCCCGAACATTCAGTACTTC | CASSPGGPNIQYF
TRBJ1-1 | TRBV27 | TRBD1 | NA | TGTGCCAGCAGTTTATCCCCCCCGGGACAGGGGAACACTGAAGCTTTCTTT | CASSLSPPGQGNTEAFF
TRBJ2-5 | TRBV7-9 | NA | NA | TGTGCCACGGGGAATAAGCAAGAGACCCAGTACTTC | CATGNKQETQYF
TRBJ1-2 | TRBV5-4 | NA | NA | TGTGCCAGCAGCTTGGGGGTGCGAAGGGGCGGCTACACCTTC | CASSLGVRRGGYTF
TRBJ1-1 | TRBV27 | NA | NA | TGTGCCAGCAGTTTCGGGTATTGGGGGGCAAAGAGGACTGAAGCTTTCTTT | CASSFGYWGAKRTEAFF
TRBJ2-1 | TRBV28 | TRBD1 | NA | TGTGCCAGCAGTTTAGCCACAGGGGAGAGGGGGAAGCAGTTCTTC | CASSLATGERGKQFF
TRBJ1-1 | TRBV20-1 | NA | NA | TGCAGTGCGGAGGGGTACCCTGAAGTTTTCTTT | CSAEGYPEVFF
TRBJ2-1 | TRBV7-2 | TRBD1 | NA | TGTGCCAGCATCTACCGGGACAGCTCCTACAATGAGCAGTTCTTC | CASIYRDSSYNEQFF
TRBJ1-4 | TRBV7-9 | NA | NA | TGTGCCAGCAGCGCGGGGACGGTTGGTGACGAAAAACTGTTTTTT | CASSAGTVGDEKLFF
TRBJ2-1 | TRBV30 | TRBD2 | NA | TGTGCCTTCCGGGGCGGGAGGGCCTACAATGAGCAGTTCTTC | CAFRGGRAYNEQFF
TRBJ2-1 | TRBV7-9 | TRBD2 | NA | TGTGCCAGCAGCCCGAGCGGGAGGGCCGGCAATGAGCAGTTCTTC | CASSPSGRAGNEQFF
TRBJ1-2 | TRBV30 | NA | NA | TGTGCCTGGAGTGTTAGTGGGGGGAGGAGAGGCTACACCTTC | CAWSVSGGRRGYTF
TRBJ2-3 | TRBV5-5 | NA | NA | TGTGCCAGCAGTTTTATGGAGGGCGGTAACACAGATACGCAGTATTTT | CASSFMEGGNTDTQYF
TRBJ1-1 | TRBV27 | NA | NA | TGTGCCAGCAGTATCTCACCCCCCCCGGGGGAGACCACTGAAGCTTTCTTT | CASSISPPPGETTEAFF
TRBJ1-5 | TRBV4-1 | NA | NA | TGCGCCAGCAGCCCGCTTGGATCAGGGTATTCTCAGCCCCAGCATTTT | CASSPLGSGYSQPQHF
TRBJ1-2 | TRBV9 | TRBD1 | NA | TGTGCCAGCAGCCCAACGACAGGGAAAGGTTATGGCTACACCTTC | CASSPTTGKGYGYTF
TRBJ1-1 | TRBV27 | NA | NA | TGTGCCTCAAGGCAGGGAAGGGCTGAAGCTTTCTTT | CASRQGRAEAFF
TRBJ2-1 | TRBV9 | TRBD2 | NA | TGTGCCAGCAGCGTCGGGGCCCGGGGGGGGACTAGCGGGAGTTACAATGAGCAGTTCTTC | CASSVGARGGTSGSYNEQFF
TRBJ2-6 | TRBV10-3 | NA | NA | TGTGCCATCAGTGACGGTTTACAGCCTGGGGCCAACGTCCTGACTTTC | CAISDGLQPGANVLTF
TRBJ2-7 | TRBV28 | NA | NA | TGTGCCAGCAGTTTAAACGGAGGCTACGAGCAGTACTTC | CASSLNGGYEQYF
TRBJ2-1 | TRBV11-2 | NA | NA | TGTGCCAGCAGTCCAGCTAATCGGGGATCTGGGGATGAGCAGTTCTTC | CASSPANRGSGDEQFF
TRBJ2-2 | TRBV28 | NA | NA | TGTGCCAGCAGTTCACGGGACACGAACACCGGGGAGCTGTTTTTT | CASSSRDTNTGELFF
TRBJ2-1 | TRBV25-1 | NA | NA | TGTGCCAGCAGTGACCCCCCCGGGCAGTTCTTC | CASSDPPGQFF
TRBJ2-1 | TRBV27 | NA | NA | TGTGCCAGCAGTTCCGGACTAACCCGTGAGCAGTTCTTC | CASSSGLTREQFF
TRBJ2-4 | TRBV4-1 | TRBD2 | NA | TGCGCCAGCAGCCGGCTAGCGGGAGCCCAAAACATTCAGTACTTC | CASSRLAGAQNIQYF
TRBJ2-1 | TRBV27 | TRBD2 | NA | TGTGCCAGCAGTGAACCGAGCGGGAGTTACAATGAGCAGTTCTTC | CASSEPSGSYNEQFF
TRBJ2-3 | TRBV7-9 | TRBD1 | once | TGTGCCAGCAGCCATAATCAGGCCCGGGACAGTATTTATGTTACGCAGTATTTT | CASSHNQARDSIYVTQYF
TRBJ2-2 | TRBV20-1 | NA | NA | TGCAGTGCTAGAGTAGCCGGATACGGGGAGCTGTTTTTT | CSARVAGYGELFF
TRBJ2-1 | TRBV15 | NA | once | TGTGCCACCAGCAGAGATAATGGTGAGCAGTTCTTC | CATSRDNGEQFF
TRBJ2-1 | TRBV5-1 | NA | NA | TGCGCCAGCATGGAGGGAACCTATGAGCAGTTCTTC | CASMEGTYEQFF
TRBJ2-5 | TRBV6-5 | NA | NA | TGTGCCAGCCGGGGTTTCGAGACCCAGTACTTC | CASRGFETQYF
TRBJ2-7 | TRBV27 | NA | NA | TGTGCCAGCAGTCGAGGGGACTACGAGCAGTACTTC | CASSRGDYEQYF
TRBJ2-7 | TRBV27 | TRBD2 | NA | TGTGCCAGCCGCGGGGCCGCGGGGGGCGAGCAGTACTTC | CASRGAAGGEQYF
TRBJ2-2 | TRBV12-3/TRBV12-4 | NA | few | TGTGCCAGCAGTTTAGCGGTCGACACCGGGGAGCTGTTTTTT | CASSLAVDTGELFF
TRBJ2-5 | TRBV25-1 | NA | NA | TGTGCCAGCAGCGCGGGTTCGGCAGAGACCCAGTACTTC | CASSAGSAETQYF
TRBJ1-1 | TRBV7-9 | TRBD1 | NA | TGTGCCAGCAGCTCTCGGGACAGACTGAACACTGAAGCTTTCTTT | CASSSRDRLNTEAFF
TRBJ2-1 | TRBV29-1 | NA | once | TGCAGCGTTGACGGGGTAAGCTCCTACAATGAGCAGTTCTTC | CSVDGVSSYNEQFF
TRBJ2-7 | TRBV20-1 | NA | NA | TGCAGTGCTAGCGGGCCAGCGGCCTACGAGCAGTACTTC | CSASGPAAYEQYF
TRBJ2-3 | TRBV27 | TRBD2 | NA | TGTGCCAGCAGTGGGAGGGCCCGAGGCACAGATACGCAGTATTTT | CASSGRARGTDTQYF
TRBJ2-2 | TRBV7-9 | NA | NA | TGTGCCAGCAGCACCTACAGGGTCGACGGGGAGCTGTTTTTT | CASSTYRVDGELFF
TRBJ2-3 | TRBV27 | TRBD2 | NA | TGTGCCAGCGGTATAGGGGGACTAGACCCAGATACGCAGTATTTT | CASGIGGLDPDTQYF
TRBJ1-6 | TRBV6-5 | TRBD1 | NA | TGTGCCAGCAGTTTAAGGGACAGGGGATCTAATTCACCCCTCCACTTT | CASSLRDRGSNSPLHF
TRBJ1-5 | TRBV27 | NA | once | TGTGCCAGCACGGCGGGGGATGCTAATCAGCCCCAGCATTTT | CASTAGDANQPQHF
TRBJ2-6 | TRBV9 | TRBD1 | once | TGTGCCAGCAGCGTAGTTTCCCCGGGACAGGGAACTGGGGCCAACGTCCTGACTTTC | CASSVVSPGQGTGANVLTF
TRBJ2-1 | TRBV29-1 | TRBD2 | NA | TGCAGCGTTGAAGATCAGGACGAGCGGGAGGTCTCCTACAATGAGCAGCTCTTC | CSVEDQDEREVSYNEQLF
TRBJ2-7 | TRBV7-9 | NA | once | TGTGCCAGCAGTCCAAACCGGGACATGGACTCCTACGAGCAGTACTTC | CASSPNRDMDSYEQYF
TRBJ2-7 | TRBV29-1 | TRBD1 | NA | TGCAGCGATCAGGGGGCGGACCACGAGCAGTACTTC | CSDQGADHEQYF